Below are 22 T cell receptor beta chains sequenced from a single sample in a study of cytomegalovirus exposure and HLA in healthy donors. The PCR ran on 60 Vbeta and 13 Jbeta primers. Clones were read by immunoSEQ multiplex PCR, and TCRdb kept only the in-frame ones, dropping some. Of over 35,000 clones detected, roughly 77% appear once; the ten largest clones hold approximately 1.4%. Sequencing was carried out using PBMCs. These receptor sequences come from a man in his thirties or forties in good health and CMV-seronegative.

This rearrangement joins TRBV28 to TRBJ2-7; D not certain. Trimming shortened V by 7 bases and J by 1 base, and 20 bases separated the two germline ends. Per the germline V gene, CDR1 is MDHEN and CDR2 is SYDVKM. This CDR3 contains 16 residues. The CDR3, as DNA: TGTGCCAGCACTACCGAAGGTCTGGGCTATTCCTACGAGCAGTACTTC. It is translated as CASTTEGLGYSYEQYF. The variable domain in full, completed from reference TRBV28 and TRBJ2-7, reads DVKVTQSSRYLVKRTGEKVFLECVQDMDHENMFWYRQDPGLGLRLIYFSYDVKMKEKGDIPEGYSVSREKKERFSLILESASTNQTSMYLCASTTEGLGYSYEQYFGPGTRLTVT.

The CDR3 loop is CASSRQGPTNYGYTF. CDR3 bases: TGTGCCAGTAGTCGACAGGGGCCCACTAACTATGGCTACACCTTC. The chain combines TRBV19 with TRBJ1-2; TRBD1 agrees at 8 bases. Trimming cost V 5 bases and J 0 bases; bases outside gene matches: 5. Germline V gives CDR1 LNHDA, CDR2 SQIVND (reference sequence). The CDR3 contains 15 residues.

This clone was detected only a few times. This chain joins TRBV30 and TRBJ1-5; 7 bases match TRBD1. J was trimmed by 5 bases and V by 2 bases; bases with no gene match: 3. Germline lookup yields CDR1 GTSNPN and CDR2 SVGIG (reference sequence). The CDR3 is made up of 13 amino acids. The CDR3 coding sequence is TGTGCCTGGAGTTCAGGGGGGCATCAGCCCCAGCATTTT. The encoded protein is CAWSSGGHQPQHF.

This chain uses TRBV25-1 with TRBJ2-5; a possible D gene is TRBD2 (5 bases). The CDR3 contains 13 residues. Germline CDR1 MGHDK, CDR2 SYGVNS. V lost 4 bases and J lost 0, with 6 bases in between. DNA for the CDR3: TGTGCCAGCAGTGCGGGGAACCAAGAGACCCAGTACTTC. Translation: CASSAGNQETQYF.

The CDR3 DNA is TGTGCCAGTAGTATTCCGGGGGGGGGACTACTCTATGGCTACACCTTC. Amino acid sequence: CASSIPGGGLLYGYTF. The gene calls are TRBV19 and TRBJ1-2, with D perhaps matching TRBD1 (5 bases). The ends were cut back, 3 bases at V and 4 bases at J, with 18 bases in the middle. The CDR3 contains 16 residues. The germline V gene encodes CDR1 LNHDA and CDR2 SQIVND (reference sequence).

The J gene is TRBJ1-3, the V gene TRBV9; D call uncertain. V was clipped by 0 bases and J by 0 bases, with 7 bases between them. Germline V gene lookup returns CDR1 SGDLS and CDR2 YYNGEE. CDR3 length: 15 residues. Here the CDR3 DNA reads TGTGCCAGCAGCGTAGGAGGGAACTCTGGAAACACCATATATTTT. Translation gives CASSVGGNSGNTIYF.

The V and J genes are TRBV30 and TRBJ2-2; 7 nucleotides agree with TRBD1. J was trimmed by 3 bases and V by 3 bases; bases with no gene match: 16. Germline V gene lookup returns CDR1 GTSNPN and CDR2 SVGIG (reference sequence). This CDR3 spans 18 amino acids. The CDR3 sequence is CAWRETGIANVDTGELFF. The CDR3, as DNA: TGTGCCTGGAGAGAGACAGGGATAGCCAATGTGGACACCGGGGAGCTGTTTTTT.

The J gene is TRBJ2-7, the V gene TRBV5-1; 7 bases fit TRBD1. After removal of 4 bases from V and 0 bases from J, the junction contained 7 bases not matched to a gene. The CDR3 contains 15 residues. Germline assignment: CDR1 SGHRS and CDR2 YFSETQ. In DNA, the CDR3 is TGCGCCAGCAGCCTAGGACAGGCGAGCTCCTACGAGCAGTACTTC. Amino acids: CASSLGQASSYEQYF.

The chain is built from TRBV6-6 and TRBJ2-1, with 10 bases that match TRBD2. The CDR3 is 16 amino acids. Looked up from germline, CDR1 is MNHNY and CDR2 is SVGAGI (reference sequence). V was pared by 2 bases and J by 4 bases, with 5 bases of the junction left unmatched. CDR3 region: CASSYARTSGYNEQFF. As DNA, the CDR3 is TGTGCCAGCAGTTACGCCCGGACTAGCGGTTACAATGAGCAGTTCTTC.

The V and J genes are TRBV28 and TRBJ2-5, with D possibly matching TRBD2 (5 bases). The CDR3 totals 15 residues. Per the germline V gene, CDR1 is MDHEN and CDR2 is SYDVKM. Trimming took 3 bases from V and 4 from J, leaving 15 bases between them. The CDR3, as DNA: TGTGCCAGCAGTTTTTACAACCTCGAGGGAGAGACCCAGTACTTC. It encodes CASSFYNLEGETQYF.

This clone was seen only a few times. The V call is TRBV7-9, the J call TRBJ1-1; TRBD1 is a possible D gene (6 bases). The V end lost 6 bases, the J end lost 1 base, and 6 bases lay between the germline ends. Germline V gene data show CDR1 as SEHNR and CDR2 as FQNEAQ (reference sequence). CDR3 length: 12 residues. This chain's CDR3 is CASRTGNTEAFF. The CDR3, as DNA: TGTGCCAGCAGGACAGGGAACACTGAAGCTTTCTTT.

The V call is TRBV19, the J call TRBJ2-1; TRBD2 aligns across 9 bases. V lost 7 bases and J lost 8; bases outside the gene matches: 9. Germline CDR1 reads LNHDA; CDR2 reads SQIVND (reference sequence). This CDR3 has 14 residues. The CDR3 protein is CASTYAGGRYEQFF. The CDR3 DNA follows: TGTGCCAGTACTTATGCGGGAGGGCGTTATGAGCAGTTCTTC.

The chain is built from TRBV2 and TRBJ2-1; no clear D gene. The CDR3 contains 14 residues. Germline lookup yields CDR1 SNHLY and CDR2 FYNNEI. Deletions cut 6 bases from V and 7 bases from J, with 16 bases between. The CDR3 bases are TGTGCCAGCAGGGGTCGTCTAGTGGGTAATGAGCAGTTCTTC. Translated: CASRGRLVGNEQFF.

The chain carries TRBV10-3 and TRBJ2-1; a weak D match, TRBD1 (5 bases). Trimming stripped 4 bases from V and 9 bases from J, with 13 bases between. The germline V gene has CDR1 ENHRY and CDR2 SYGVKD. The CDR3 is 13 residues long. Here the CDR3 DNA reads TGTGCCATCAGTGTGGGCAGGGAAGGTGAGCAGTTCTTC. Its protein is CAISVGREGEQFF.

The rearrangement links TRBV5-1 to TRBJ1-4; perhaps TRBD1 as D (6 bases). Germline V gene data show CDR1 as SGHRS and CDR2 as YFSETQ. The V and J ends lost 5 bases and 5 bases respectively, with 16 bases between them. This CDR3 is 15 amino acids long. This CDR3 reads CASSHGYGQNEKLFF. CDR3 nucleotides: TGCGCCAGCAGTCACGGGTACGGACAGAATGAAAAACTGTTTTTT.

This chain links TRBV19 with TRBJ2-7, with D hard to call. V lost 10 bases and J 0 bases, leaving 7 bases between the germline ends. The CDR3 sequence is 11 residues long. Germline V lookup: CDR1 LNHDA, CDR2 SQIVND (reference sequence). The CDR3: CATASSYEQYF. The CDR3 bases are TGTGCCACCGCCAGCTCCTACGAGCAGTACTTC. The full variable domain, completed using reference TRBV19 and TRBJ2-7, is DGGITQSPKYLFRKEGQNVTLSCEQNLNHDAMYWYRQDPGQGLRLIYYSQIVNDFQKGDIAEGYSVSREKKESFPLTVTSAQKNPTAFYLCATASSYEQYFGPGTRLTVT.

The chain combines TRBV6-1 with TRBJ2-5, with 7 positions matching TRBD2. The CDR3 is 17 residues long. Germline loops: CDR1 MNHNS, CDR2 SASEGT. The V segment lost 4 bases and the J segment 4 bases; nucleotides outside the gene matches: 15. The CDR3 nucleotides read TGTGCCAGCAGTGTTAGGATTGGGGGGAGGGAGGGAGAGACCCAGTACTTC. Translating gives CASSVRIGGREGETQYF.

The chain joins TRBV28 to TRBJ2-1; 10 bases are a match to TRBD2. The CDR3 covers 19 residues. The J segment lost 1 base and the V segment lost 5 bases, leaving 14 bases of the junction unmatched. Per germline, CDR1 MDHEN and CDR2 SYDVKM. The CDR3 DNA is TGTGCCAGCAGTCAACCAGGGACTAGCGTTAGGAGATCCTACAATGAGCAGTTCTTC. This codes for CASSQPGTSVRRSYNEQFF.

The genes are TRBV4-3 and TRBJ2-7; tentative D call: TRBD1 (5 bases). The CDR3 consists of 15 residues. Germline loops: CDR1 LGHNA, CDR2 YSLEER. The ends were cut back, 0 bases at V and 4 bases at J, with 13 bases in the middle. The CDR3 spells CASSQEPIDSYEQYF. Here the CDR3 DNA reads TGCGCCAGCAGCCAAGAACCGATAGACAGTTACGAGCAGTACTTC.

This clone has more than one count but fewer than ten. V and J are TRBV19 and TRBJ1-5; D is undetermined. Germline lookup yields CDR1 LNHDA and CDR2 SQIVND (reference sequence). This CDR3 spans 12 amino acids. Between the trimmed V and J ends, which lost 7 bases and 7 bases, there was a span of 11 bases. The CDR3 region has the DNA TGTGCCAGTACCCGACGGGGACAGCCCCAGCATTTT. Protein: CASTRRGQPQHF.

The chain couples TRBV5-1 to TRBJ2-5; 7 bases line up with TRBD2. The V segment lost 7 bases and the J segment 3 bases; nucleotides outside the gene matches: 9. The CDR3 sequence is 14 residues long. Per germline, CDR1 SGHRS and CDR2 YFSETQ. CDR3 protein: CASGRGDSEETQYF. In nucleotides, the CDR3 is TGCGCCAGCGGACGGGGGGATTCCGAAGAGACCCAGTACTTC.

The genes are TRBV14 and TRBJ2-1, with 7 bases aligning to TRBD2. V lost 0 bases and J lost 1; bases outside the gene matches: 6. The germline V gene has CDR1 SGHDN and CDR2 FVKESK. The CDR3 length is 17 residues. In nucleotides, the CDR3 is TGTGCCAGCAGCCAAGATCTGGCGGGAGCGTCCTACAATGAGCAGTTCTTC. It codes for CASSQDLAGASYNEQFF.